A selection of T cell receptor beta chains follows, all from one sample in a study of cytomegalovirus exposure and HLA in healthy donors. The protocol was immunoSEQ multiplex PCR, while the TCRdb copy is restricted to in-frame clones and leaves out a portion. The sample holds 200,000 to 250,000 clones; more than 65% are singletons and the top ten take about 1.8%. Material for sequencing was PBMCs. The receptors shown here come from a man aged 45-65 years in good health and CMV-seronegative. Each CDR3 is given with its conserved first and last residue. The D gene is left open where the match is weak. Clone size is stated in some rows and not others, as once, few, many or a class when expanded.

CDR3	DNA	D	V	J	size
CASSQDTSGYEQYF	TGTGCCAGCAGCCAAGATACTAGTGGCTACGAGCAGTACTTC	-	TRBV14	TRBJ2-7	-
CASSLALLAGGISNTGELFF	TGTGCCAGCAGCTTGGCTCTATTAGCGGGAGGAATCTCGAACACCGGGGAGCTGTTTTTT	TRBD2	TRBV5-4	TRBJ2-2	-
CASSEWARTEGRYGYTF	TGTGCCAGCAGTGAATGGGCACGGACCGAAGGGAGGTATGGCTACACCTTC	-	TRBV25-1	TRBJ1-2	few
CASSSLGGTGELFF	TGTGCCAGCAGTTCCCTAGGGGGCACCGGGGAGCTGTTTTTT	-	TRBV7-9	TRBJ2-2	-
CASSLGQGSNQPQHF	TGCGCCAGCAGCTTGGGACAGGGAAGCAATCAGCCCCAGCATTTT	TRBD1	TRBV5-1	TRBJ1-5	-
CASNDPGQGTDTQYF	TGTGCCAGCAACGACCCGGGACAAGGCACAGATACGCAGTATTTT	-	TRBV7-3	TRBJ2-3	-
CASRATKWAGDFTDTQYF	TGTGCCAGCAGAGCCACGAAATGGGCGGGAGATTTCACAGATACGCAGTATTTT	TRBD2	TRBV27	TRBJ2-3	-
CASSLGPGDITEAFF	TGTGCCAGCAGCTTGGGTCCGGGGGATATCACTGAAGCTTTCTTT	-	TRBV5-4	TRBJ1-1	-
CASSPGQGAIETQYF	TGCGCCAGCAGCCCGGGGCAGGGGGCGATAGAGACCCAGTACTTC	TRBD1	TRBV5-1	TRBJ2-5	-
CASSLPTGWEQFF	TGTGCCAGCAGTTTACCCACAGGGTGGGAGCAGTTCTTC	-	TRBV28	TRBJ2-1	-
CASFDSGSSYNEQFF	TGCGCCAGCTTTGACTCCGGGAGCTCCTACAATGAGCAGTTCTTC	-	TRBV5-1	TRBJ2-1	-
CASSVRGSGNTIYF	TGTGCCAGCAGCGTTCGGGGAAGCGGAAACACCATATATTTT	-	TRBV7-9	TRBJ1-3	few
CASSNTGGEKLFF	TGTGCCAGTAGTAATACAGGGGGGGAAAAACTGTTTTTT	TRBD1	TRBV19	TRBJ1-4	-
CAWMVGGGGTEAFF	TGTGCCTGGATGGTCGGGGGAGGGGGCACTGAAGCTTTCTTT	-	TRBV30	TRBJ1-1	-
CASSVTGQETQYF	TGTGCCAGCAGCGTGACAGGACAAGAGACCCAGTACTTC	-	TRBV9	TRBJ2-5	-
CASSISGRAGANVLTF	TGTGCCAGTAGTATTAGCGGCAGGGCTGGGGCCAACGTCCTGACTTTC	-	TRBV19	TRBJ2-6	-
CATSRDVSGTSTDTQYF	TGTGCCACCAGCAGAGATGTCAGCGGGACTAGCACAGATACGCAGTATTTT	TRBD2	TRBV15	TRBJ2-3	-
CASSSNRDRGQETQYF	TGTGCCAGCAGCAGTAACCGGGACAGGGGACAAGAGACCCAGTACTTC	-	TRBV21-1	TRBJ2-5	-
CASSLVGGRAYNEQFF	TGTGCCAGCAGCTTAGTTGGCGGGAGGGCCTACAATGAGCAGTTCTTC	TRBD2	TRBV7-6	TRBJ2-1	-
CASSPSGQETQYF	TGCGCCAGCAGCCCTAGCGGCCAAGAGACCCAGTACTTC	TRBD2	TRBV5-1	TRBJ2-5	-
CASSLSPGQNTEAFF	TGTGCCAGCAGCTTAAGTCCTGGGCAGAACACTGAAGCTTTCTTT	-	TRBV7-3	TRBJ1-1	-
CASSLAPRTQETQYF	TGTGCCAGCAGCTTAGCCCCACGGACACAAGAGACCCAGTACTTC	-	TRBV7-8	TRBJ2-5	-
CASSRTGSISGANVLTF	TGTGCCAGCAGCCGGACAGGGTCCATCTCTGGGGCCAACGTCCTGACTTTC	TRBD1	TRBV5-4	TRBJ2-6	-
CASSQVGPGDYEQYF	TGCGCCAGCAGCCAAGTGGGTCCGGGAGACTACGAGCAGTACTTC	-	TRBV4-1	TRBJ2-7	-
CASSRVGQAGDYGYTF	TGTGCCAGCAGCCGGGTGGGGCAGGCCGGTGACTATGGCTACACCTTC	-	TRBV5-5	TRBJ1-2	-
CASSARTSGRFNEQYF	TGTGCCAGCAGCGCTAGGACTAGCGGGAGGTTCAACGAGCAGTACTTC	TRBD2	TRBV5-4	TRBJ2-7	-
CSVTGTSGGFTDTQYF	TGCAGCGTCACCGGGACTAGCGGGGGGTTCACAGATACGCAGTATTTT	TRBD2	TRBV29-1	TRBJ2-3	-
CASRRGQGTQPQHF	TGTGCCAGCAGACGAGGACAGGGCACTCAGCCCCAGCATTTT	TRBD1	TRBV6-5	TRBJ1-5	-
CSATGGYEQYF	TGCAGTGCTACAGGGGGCTACGAGCAGTACTTC	TRBD1	TRBV20-1	TRBJ2-7	-
CASSLLTLTNTGELFF	TGCGCCAGCAGCTTGCTAACCCTAACGAACACCGGGGAGCTGTTTTTT	-	TRBV5-1	TRBJ2-2	-
CANRPRGLVTEAFF	TGCGCCAACCGACCGAGGGGGCTGGTCACTGAAGCTTTCTTT	TRBD1	TRBV23-1	TRBJ1-1	-
CASSYGQGLSNEQFF	TGCGCCAGCAGCTACGGACAGGGTTTAAGCAATGAGCAGTTCTTC	TRBD1	TRBV5-1	TRBJ2-1	once
CASSSLGGEQFF	TGTGCCAGCAGCTCCTTAGGCGGTGAGCAGTTCTTC	-	TRBV7-3	TRBJ2-1	-
CASSPPGLARTGELFF	TGTGCCAGCTCACCACCCGGACTAGCGCGGACCGGGGAGCTGTTTTTT	TRBD2	TRBV18	TRBJ2-2	few
CASSDGRTSTDTQYF	TGTGCCAGCAGTGACGGCAGGACTAGCACAGATACGCAGTATTTT	-	TRBV2	TRBJ2-3	-
CASSQPGGGPYEQYF	TGCGCCAGCAGCCAACCCGGGGGGGGTCCCTACGAGCAGTACTTC	TRBD2	TRBV4-1	TRBJ2-7	-
CASSPQPGGFTYEQYF	TGTGCCAGCAGCCCCCAGCCAGGGGGCTTTACCTACGAGCAGTACTTC	TRBD1	TRBV5-4	TRBJ2-7	few
CASSGTGIGETQYF	TGTGCCAGCTCCGGGACAGGGATAGGCGAGACCCAGTACTTC	TRBD1	TRBV18	TRBJ2-5	-
CAWSMLGELERAFF	TGTGCCTGGAGCATGCTCGGGGAGCTAGAGAGAGCTTTCTTT	-	TRBV30	TRBJ1-1	-
CASSVASTRGEQYF	TGTGCCAGCAGCGTAGCTAGCACGAGAGGCGAGCAGTACTTC	-	TRBV9	TRBJ2-7	-
CSGRGLADEQYF	TGCAGCGGGCGGGGACTAGCGGACGAGCAGTACTTC	TRBD2	TRBV29-1	TRBJ2-7	-
CASSYGTGYYEQYF	TGTGCCAGCAGTTACGGGACAGGGTACTACGAGCAGTACTTC	TRBD1	TRBV6-6	TRBJ2-7	-
CAISLQENQPQHF	TGTGCCATCAGCTTACAGGAGAATCAGCCCCAGCATTTT	-	TRBV10-3	TRBJ1-5	few
CASSQDRGRDEQYF	TGTGCCAGTAGTCAAGACAGGGGGCGAGACGAGCAGTACTTC	TRBD1	TRBV19	TRBJ2-7	-
CASSYSISPGLSGDTF	TGTGCCAGCAGTTACTCGATTAGTCCAGGGCTTAGCGGGGACACCTTC	-	TRBV6-5	TRBJ1-2	-
CASSLAVVGGVPLTDTQYF	TGCGCCAGCAGCTTGGCGGTGGTAGGGGGAGTACCCCTCACAGATACGCAGTATTTT	-	TRBV5-1	TRBJ2-3	-
CASSSLGRGQETQYF	TGTGCCAGCTCTTCCTTAGGCAGGGGGCAAGAGACCCAGTACTTC	TRBD1	TRBV18	TRBJ2-5	-
CASSVDTDTQYF	TGTGCCAGCAGTGTAGACACAGATACGCAGTATTTT	-	TRBV2	TRBJ2-3	-
CASSHRGLAAQYF	TGCGCCAGCAGTCATCGGGGGTTGGCGGCCCAGTACTTC	-	TRBV23-1	TRBJ2-5	-
CSVAWTVTDTQYF	TGCAGCGTTGCCTGGACAGTCACAGATACGCAGTATTTT	-	TRBV29-1	TRBJ2-3	-
CASSVDSINQPQHF	TGTGCCAGCAGTGTGGACAGCATCAATCAGCCCCAGCATTTT	-	TRBV2	TRBJ1-5	-